This T cell receptor beta chain was identified during a study of early T cells in non-severe SARS-CoV-2 infection. Study in general: Sequencing of unsorted whole blood was done on bulk RNA, leaving chains unpaired.

Unique molecular identifiers tagged individual cDNA molecules. Each CDR3 protein gets one entry after TCRdb re-called the 5' RACE reads with MiXCR. The sample lists fewer than 100,000 distinct CDR3 sequences; less than 15% were seen once. Broader study findings: VDJdb matching, biased toward anti-spike CD8 responses, missed private and CD4 specificities.

As for this clonotype: The antigen remains undetermined.

Per germline, CDR1 MDHEN and CDR2 SYDVKM. The germline V and J ends were trimmed by 5 bases and 8 bases, with 21 bases remaining between them. This CDR3 is built from 15 residues. The sample taken for sequencing was whole blood. The chain joins TRBV28 to TRBJ1-2; a possible D gene is TRBD1 (6 bases). The receptor comes from an adult who was a healthcare worker with PCR-confirmed SARS-CoV-2 infection or an uninfected control (not recorded which). CDR3 nucleotides: TGTGCCAGCAGTCCCGTGGTCAGGGGTTACGAAGGCTACACCTTC. This translates into CASSPVVRGYEGYTF.